Below, 21 T cell receptor beta chains from the same sample are listed, as sequenced in a study of beta chain features in type 1 diabetes. Whole-study findings and limits: There was a moderate but significant shortening of TCRB CDR3s in all four CD4+ subsets of Type 1 diabetes patients.

Expressed TCRB transcripts were sequenced because the entire RNA isolate underwent reverse transcription. Only in-frame clones appear in the TCRdb table, and some are missing; sequencing was by immunoSEQ multiplex PCR. The data show about 150,000 clones, 10% to 13% seen once. These receptors' targets are unknown. The source material was central memory CD4+ T cells from blood. These receptors were collected from a man aged 25-40 years with type 1 diabetes.

A few counts support this clone. This chain joins TRBV9 and TRBJ2-5; D perhaps matches TRBD2 (5 bases). V lost 0 bases to trimming and J lost 5 bases, with 14 bases between them. The germline V gene encodes CDR1 SGDLS and CDR2 YYNGEE. The CDR3 spans 15 residues. The CDR3 sequence: CASSVAGNPGETQYF. The CDR3, as DNA: TGTGCCAGCAGCGTAGCGGGAAACCCGGGGGAGACCCAGTACTTC.

The rearrangement joins TRBV6-6 to TRBJ2-1; 8 positions match TRBD2. Trimming removed 8 bases from V and 3 bases from J; junction bases left unmatched: 3. CDR1 and CDR2 from the germline V gene are MNHNY and SVGAGI (reference sequence). This CDR3 is built from 13 residues. The CDR3 sequence is CASYSGDYNEQFF. CDR3 DNA sequence: TGTGCCAGCTATAGCGGGGACTACAATGAGCAGTTCTTC.

This clone was seen a few times. As DNA, the CDR3 is TGTGCCAGCAGCTTGCAGGTTTCGACCTACGAGCAGTACTTC. Translating gives CASSLQVSTYEQYF. V is TRBV11-2 and J is TRBJ2-7; D gene uncertain. The CDR3 has 14 amino acids. V was shortened by 3 bases and J by 2 bases, with 11 bases between the two germline ends. Germline V CDR1 and CDR2: SGHAT, FQNNGV. Combining the CDR3 with reference TRBV11-2 and TRBJ2-7 gives the whole variable domain EAGVAQSPRYKIIEKRQSVAFWCNPISGHATLYWYQQILGQGPKLLIQFQNNGVVDDSQLPKDRFSAERLKGVDSTLKIQPAKLEDSAVYLCASSLQVSTYEQYFGPGTRLTVT.

In this sample, this clone turned up a few times. The CDR3 loop is CASSLEPGQPNQPQHF. The CDR3 DNA sequence: TGCGCCAGCAGCTTGGAACCGGGACAGCCCAATCAGCCCCAGCATTTT. The chain is built from TRBV5-1 and TRBJ1-5; the match to TRBD1 covers 7 bases. J lost 3 bases, V lost 0 bases, and 6 bases had no gene match. The CDR3 has 16 amino acids. CDR1 SGHRS and CDR2 YFSETQ come from the germline V gene.

The rearrangement uses TRBV5-1 and TRBJ1-5; D remains ambiguous. Germline assignment: CDR1 SGHRS and CDR2 YFSETQ. With 4 bases removed from V and 4 bases from J, the gap between germline ends came to 12 bases. This CDR3 has 14 residues. CDR3 loop: CASSPDGGNQPQHF. CDR3 bases: TGCGCCAGCAGCCCTGACGGAGGTAATCAGCCCCAGCATTTT.

This clone occurred a few times. The genes are TRBV5-1 and TRBJ2-2, with 7 positions matching TRBD1. J lost 0 bases, V lost 5 bases, and 4 bases had no gene match. Germline values: CDR1 SGHRS, CDR2 YFSETQ. This CDR3 has 15 amino acids. For the CDR3, the DNA is TGCGCCAGCAGGCCCGGGACAGCGAACACCGGGGAGCTGTTTTTT. Translating it yields CASRPGTANTGELFF.

The chain links TRBV27 to TRBJ1-1, with 8 nucleotides matching TRBD1. The CDR3 has 15 residues. Unmatched junction bases numbered 7, after V lost 6 bases and J lost 1 base. The V gene's germline CDR1 is MNHEY and CDR2 SMNVEV (reference sequence). The CDR3 nucleotides are TGTGCCAGCAGAAGACCTGGACAGGGGAACACTGAAGCTTTCTTT. Protein product: CASRRPGQGNTEAFF.

The V and J genes are TRBV27 and TRBJ2-7; D remains ambiguous. CDR3 length: 14 amino acids. Trimming pared 0 bases from V and 2 bases from J, leaving 8 bases between. The germline V gene has CDR1 MNHEY and CDR2 SMNVEV (reference sequence). CDR3 sequence: CASSLSAPTYEQYF. In DNA form, the CDR3 reads TGTGCCAGCAGTTTATCGGCCCCAACCTACGAGCAGTACTTC.

This clone was detected a few times. The genes are TRBV11-2 and TRBJ2-2; tentatively, D is TRBD2 (6 bases). Trimming removed 5 bases at V and 5 bases at J, with 12 bases between. The length of the CDR3 is 14 residues. The germline gives CDR1 SGHAT, CDR2 FQNNGV. The CDR3 protein is CASSPSRGTGELFF. Here the CDR3 DNA reads TGTGCCAGCAGCCCGTCCCGGGGGACCGGGGAGCTGTTTTTT.

This chain uses TRBV30 with TRBJ1-1; tentative D call: TRBD1 (5 bases). In germline, CDR1 is GTSNPN, CDR2 SVGIG (reference sequence). The V end lost 7 bases, the J end lost 6 bases, and 18 bases lay between the germline ends. The CDR3 consists of 13 residues. CDR3: CASSIFRAPEAFF. CDR3 sequence (DNA): TGTGCCTCCTCAATTTTCAGGGCACCTGAAGCTTTCTTT.

The gene calls are TRBV28 and TRBJ1-1, with D possibly being TRBD1 (6 bases). Between the trimmed V and J ends, which lost 7 bases and 5 bases, there was a span of 14 bases. The length of the CDR3 is 13 residues. CDR1 and CDR2 (germline): MDHEN, SYDVKM. In DNA, the CDR3 is TGTGCCAGCAACTCCTACAGGGAGACTGAAGCTTTCTTT. Its translation is CASNSYRETEAFF.

The chain combines TRBV6-5 with TRBJ2-7, with TRBD2 matching over 10 bases. V was pared by 0 bases and J by 5 bases, with 7 bases of the junction left unmatched. Per the germline V gene, CDR1 is MNHEY and CDR2 is SVGAGI. The CDR3 is made up of 16 amino acids. The CDR3 loop is CASSYSSTSGYDEQYF. The CDR3 bases are TGTGCCAGCAGTTACTCGTCGACTAGCGGGTACGACGAGCAGTACTTC.

The V call is TRBV4-3, the J call TRBJ1-1, with 7 bases fitting TRBD1. The CDR3 covers 13 residues. The V segment lost 3 bases and the J segment 8 bases; nucleotides outside the gene matches: 6. CDR1 and CDR2 (germline): LGHNA, YSLEER. CDR3: CASSQDRQGEAFF. CDR3 in DNA: TGCGCCAGCAGCCAGGATAGACAGGGCGAAGCTTTCTTT.

This clone turned up a few times. The rearrangement links TRBV5-6 to TRBJ2-7, with a possible D match to TRBD2 (5 bases). The CDR3 sequence is 14 residues long. Germline CDR1 is SGHDT and CDR2 is YYEEEE. Trimming removed 6 bases at V and 3 bases at J, with 16 bases between. DNA of the CDR3: TGTGCCAGCACCGCTCCCGGGGTTTTCTACGAGCAGTACTTC. Translated, it gives CASTAPGVFYEQYF.

This clone was detected a few times. The genes are TRBV4-1 and TRBJ1-2, with D uncertain. The CDR3 consists of 13 residues. V lost 1 base and J lost 7, with 10 bases in between. Germline V gene sequence: CDR1 MGHRA, CDR2 YSYEKL. CDR3 residues: CASSQVSSGGYTF. The CDR3 coding sequence is TGCGCCAGCAGCCAAGTTTCATCGGGTGGCTACACCTTC.

The chain recombines TRBV18 with TRBJ1-4; D not certain. CDR1 is KGHSH and CDR2 is LQKENI in the germline V gene. This CDR3 has 14 amino acids. V lost 6 bases and J 0 bases, leaving 8 bases between the germline ends. CDR3 in DNA: TGTGCCAGCTCGTCGTTTGCAACTAATGAAAAACTGTTTTTT. Encoded protein: CASSSFATNEKLFF.

This clone was seen at least ten times. The chain has TRBV29-1 and TRBJ1-1; tentative D call: TRBD1 (5 bases). Trimming removed 4 bases at V and 5 bases at J, with 11 bases between. Germline-derived CDR1 and CDR2 are SQVTM and ANQGSEA. This CDR3 has 12 amino acids. CDR3 in amino acids: CSVVEGWTEAFF. The CDR3 coding sequence is TGCAGCGTTGTGGAGGGGTGGACTGAAGCTTTCTTT.

The sample holds a few counts of this clone. The chain couples TRBV29-1 to TRBJ2-5, with D possibly TRBD2 on 6 matching bases. Germline values: CDR1 SQVTM, CDR2 ANQGSEA. Between the trimmed V and J ends, which lost 3 bases and 4 bases, there was a span of 12 bases. This CDR3 is built from 13 residues. The CDR3 is CSVDMGGRETQYF. For the CDR3, the DNA is TGCAGCGTTGATATGGGGGGACGAGAGACCCAGTACTTC.

The chain carries TRBV7-2 and TRBJ2-7; D perhaps matches TRBD2 (5 bases). Germline loops: CDR1 SGHTA, CDR2 FQGNSA. This CDR3 is built from 15 residues. V gave up 2 bases and J gave up 3 bases, with 14 bases separating them. CDR3: CASSLMGGPIYEQYF. The CDR3 nucleotides read TGTGCCAGCAGCTTAATGGGCGGGCCGATCTACGAGCAGTACTTC.

The chain employs TRBV11-2 and TRBJ1-1, with D tentatively TRBD1 (5 bases). In germline, CDR1 is SGHAT, CDR2 FQNNGV. This CDR3 region has 14 residues. Deletions cut 4 bases from V and 1 base from J, with 10 bases between. This CDR3 is CASSYSTANTEAFF. The CDR3 nucleotides read TGTGCCAGCAGCTACTCGACAGCGAACACTGAAGCTTTCTTT.

The chain combines TRBV5-1 with TRBJ1-1; TRBD1 matches 7 bases. The germline gives CDR1 SGHRS, CDR2 YFSETQ. CDR3 length equals 14 residues. J was trimmed by 1 base and V by 6 bases; bases with no gene match: 6. The chain's CDR3 is CASNLRDRNTEAFF. DNA for the CDR3: TGCGCCAGCAACCTCCGGGACAGGAACACTGAAGCTTTCTTT.